A selection of T cell receptor beta chains follows, all from one sample in a study of blood T cell repertoires in COVID-19. TCRdb keeps only in-frame clones here, not all; method: immunoSEQ multiplex PCR. The sample carries 150,000 to 200,000 clones, roughly 86% recorded once. Material: PBMCs or T cells enriched from blood (not recorded which). The receptors stem from a middle-aged woman in a cohort exposed to, infected with or recovered from COVID-19 (not recorded which). Each CDR3 is given with its conserved first and last residue. Each record gives: V gene, CDR3 length, J gene, D gene, clone size, CDR3 DNA, CDR3 protein. The D gene is left open where the match is weak. Rows give clone size only sometimes, using once, few, many, or a class for an expanded clone.

>TRBV7-6|17|TRBJ2-3|NA|once
TGTGCCAGCAGCTTAGCAGCCGGGGGGCGCCCCGCAGATACGCAGTATTTT
CASSLAAGGRPADTQYF
>TRBV18|16|TRBJ1-4|NA|NA
TGTGCCAGCTCACTTCCGCCGGGACAACTTAATGAAAAACTGTTTTTT
CASSLPPGQLNEKLFF
>TRBV19|14|TRBJ1-1|TRBD1|NA
TGTGCCAGTAGTAAAGGGACAGGGGGCACTGAAGCTTTCTTT
CASSKGTGGTEAFF
>TRBV6-5|16|TRBJ2-3|TRBD2|NA
TGTGCCAGCAGTTACCTTTCTAGCGGGAGTACAGATACGCAGTATTTT
CASSYLSSGSTDTQYF
>TRBV6-5|14|TRBJ2-7|TRBD1|NA
TGTGCCAGCAACATAGGGACAGGGGGGTACGAGCAGTACTTC
CASNIGTGGYEQYF
>TRBV3-1/TRBV3-2|15|TRBJ2-7|TRBD2|NA
TGTGCCAGCAGCCCTACTGGGGGACTAGTCTACGAGCAGTACTTC
CASSPTGGLVYEQYF
>TRBV4-1|13|TRBJ1-6|NA|NA
TGCGCCAGCAGCATCCGGAGAAATTCACCCCTCCACTTT
CASSIRRNSPLHF
>TRBV3-1/TRBV3-2|14|TRBJ2-7|NA|NA
TGTGCCAGCAGCCACGGGACTTCCGAGTACGAGCAGTACTTC
CASSHGTSEYEQYF
>TRBV5-1|19|TRBJ1-3|NA|NA
TGCGCCAGCAGCTTTGCTGCTATTGGACCACAGGTCTCTGGAAACACCATATATTTT
CASSFAAIGPQVSGNTIYF
>TRBV12-3/TRBV12-4|12|TRBJ1-1|NA|NA
TGTGCCAGCAGTTTTCCAGGGGCTGAAGCTTTCTTT
CASSFPGAEAFF
>TRBV6-4|15|TRBJ1-1|TRBD1|NA
TGTGCCAGCAGTCGGACAGGGGGCGACGACACTGAAGCTTTCTTT
CASSRTGGDDTEAFF
>TRBV30|16|TRBJ2-5|TRBD1|NA
TGTGCCTGGAGTGTTCTGGGACAGGGCCAGCAAGAGACCCAGTACTTC
CAWSVLGQGQQETQYF
>TRBV5-6|14|TRBJ1-1|TRBD1|NA
TGTGCCAGCAGCTTGCCGGACAGGGACACTGAAGCTTTCTTT
CASSLPDRDTEAFF
>TRBV27|13|TRBJ1-1|NA|NA
TGTGCCAGCAGTCCCTCAGGGGACACTGAAGCTTTCTTT
CASSPSGDTEAFF
>TRBV18|14|TRBJ2-5|NA|NA
TGTGCCAGCTCGGCACACGGGGGTCGGGAGACCCAGTACTTC
CASSAHGGRETQYF
>TRBV7-2|16|TRBJ1-4|TRBD1|NA
TGTGCCAGCAGCGGGGACAGGGGGCGAGGGTCTGAAAAACTGTTTTTT
CASSGDRGRGSEKLFF
>TRBV5-1|14|TRBJ1-1|TRBD1|NA
TGCGCCAGCAGGGACAGGGGGCAGAACACTGAAGCTTTCTTT
CASRDRGQNTEAFF
>TRBV4-1|15|TRBJ1-2|NA|NA
TGCGCCAGCAGCCAAGATCCCCTGGGGGCGCTTGGCTACACCTTC
CASSQDPLGALGYTF
>TRBV3-1/TRBV3-2|15|TRBJ2-5|NA|NA
TGTGCCAGCAGCCCGGGACTTCTGTACCAAGAGACCCAGTACTTC
CASSPGLLYQETQYF
>TRBV2|16|TRBJ1-3|TRBD1|NA
TGTGCCAGCAGTGAATCGGGACAGAGCTCTGGAAACACCATATATTTT
CASSESGQSSGNTIYF
>TRBV5-1|15|TRBJ1-5|NA|few
TGCGCCAGCAGCCCCCGAGGGGGTGTCAATCAGCCCCAGCATTTT
CASSPRGGVNQPQHF